Sequencing of this TCR beta chain was carried out in a study of blood T cells in healthy people across ages. Study-wide results and caveats: The study lacked donor CMV status, which possibly confounded expanded clonotype changes.

Through a sample-barcoded 5' primer and a J-beta primer mix, a second PCR was run for roughly 6 to 12 cycles. TCRdb redid the calling of the 5' RACE reads with MiXCR, one entry per CDR3 protein. The sample lists hundreds of thousands of distinct CDR3 sequences; 52% were seen once. V dropped 1 base and J dropped 10 bases, with 11 bases sitting between them. The CDR3 spans 13 residues. CDR1 and CDR2 (germline): LGHDT, YNNKEL (reference sequence). The table lists this clonotype with many counts. Antigen specificity is unknown. This TCR was recovered from a woman at least 80 years old in good health. The rearrangement uses TRBV3-1 and TRBJ2-1; no clear D. Sequencing was done on a sample of blood. The CDR3, as DNA: TGTGCCAGCAGCCAAGTGGACCGGGCCGAGCAGTTCTTC. This codes for CASSQVDRAEQFF.